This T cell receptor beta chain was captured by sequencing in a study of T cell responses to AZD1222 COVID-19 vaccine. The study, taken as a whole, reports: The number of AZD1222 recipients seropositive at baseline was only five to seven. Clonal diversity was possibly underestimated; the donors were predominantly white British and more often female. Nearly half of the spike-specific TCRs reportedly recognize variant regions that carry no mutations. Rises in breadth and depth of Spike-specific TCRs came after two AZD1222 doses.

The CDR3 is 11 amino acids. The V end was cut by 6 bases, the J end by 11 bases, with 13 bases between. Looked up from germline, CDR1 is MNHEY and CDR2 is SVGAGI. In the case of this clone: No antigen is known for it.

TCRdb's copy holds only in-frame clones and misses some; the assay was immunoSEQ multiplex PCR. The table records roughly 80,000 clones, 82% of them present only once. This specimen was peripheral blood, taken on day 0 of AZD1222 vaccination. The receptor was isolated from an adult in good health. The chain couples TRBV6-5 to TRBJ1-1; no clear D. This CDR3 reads CASSLPLVAFF. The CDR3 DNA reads TGTGCCAGCAGCCTACCCCTAGTCGCTTTCTTT.